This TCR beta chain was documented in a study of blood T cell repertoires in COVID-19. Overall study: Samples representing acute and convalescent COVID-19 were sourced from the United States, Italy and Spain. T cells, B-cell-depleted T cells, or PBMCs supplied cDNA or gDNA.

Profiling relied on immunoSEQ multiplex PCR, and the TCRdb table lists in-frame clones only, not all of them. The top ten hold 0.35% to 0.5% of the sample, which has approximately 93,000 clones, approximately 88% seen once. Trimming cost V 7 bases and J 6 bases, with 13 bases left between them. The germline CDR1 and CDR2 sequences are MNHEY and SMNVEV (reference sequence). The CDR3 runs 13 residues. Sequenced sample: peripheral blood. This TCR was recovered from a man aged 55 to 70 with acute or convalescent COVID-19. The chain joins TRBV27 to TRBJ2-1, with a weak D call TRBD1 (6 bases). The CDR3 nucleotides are TGTGCCAGCACAGGGGTATACGGCAATGAGCAGTTCTTC. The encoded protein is CASTGVYGNEQFF.